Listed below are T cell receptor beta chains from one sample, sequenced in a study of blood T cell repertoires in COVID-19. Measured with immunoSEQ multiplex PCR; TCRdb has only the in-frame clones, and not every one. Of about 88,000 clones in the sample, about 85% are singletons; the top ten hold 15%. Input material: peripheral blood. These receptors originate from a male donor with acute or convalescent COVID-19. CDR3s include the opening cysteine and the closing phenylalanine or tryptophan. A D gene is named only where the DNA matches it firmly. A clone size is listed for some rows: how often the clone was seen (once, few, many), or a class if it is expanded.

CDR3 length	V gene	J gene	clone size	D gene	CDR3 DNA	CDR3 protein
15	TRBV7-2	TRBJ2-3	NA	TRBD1	TGTGCCAGCAGCTTCCAGGGACAGGACACAGATACGCAGTATTTT	CASSFQGQDTDTQYF
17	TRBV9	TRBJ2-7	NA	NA	TGTGCCAGCAGCGTTGGAGGCGCGGGGGCAACCCGCTACGAGCAGTACTTC	CASSVGGAGATRYEQYF
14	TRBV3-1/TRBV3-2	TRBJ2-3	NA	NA	TGTGCCAGCAGCCAAGTTGCGCGGTGGGATACGCAGTATTTT	CASSQVARWDTQYF
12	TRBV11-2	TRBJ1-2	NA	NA	TGTGCCAGCAGCTTAGATTGGACTGCTCCCACCTTC	CASSLDWTAPTF
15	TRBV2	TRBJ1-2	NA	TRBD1	TGTGCCAGCAGTGAAGGGGGGACAGGGTCCTATGGCTACACCTTC	CASSEGGTGSYGYTF
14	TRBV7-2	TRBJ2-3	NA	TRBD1	TGTGCCAGCAGCTTGACAGGGGGCACAGATACGCAGTATTTT	CASSLTGGTDTQYF
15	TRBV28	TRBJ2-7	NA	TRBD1	TGTGCCAGCAGAGGACCGGGACAGGGGGCCTACGAGCAGTACTTC	CASRGPGQGAYEQYF
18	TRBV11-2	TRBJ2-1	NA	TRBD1	TGTGCCAGCAGCTTAGATCGGGACAGGACTTTTGTTAACAATGAGCAGTTCTTC	CASSLDRDRTFVNNEQFF
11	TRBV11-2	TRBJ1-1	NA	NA	TGTGCCAGCAGCTTTTATGAGGAAGCTTTCTTT	CASSFYEEAFF
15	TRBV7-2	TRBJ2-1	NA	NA	TGTGCCAGCAGCTTTTCTGGGCTCACCTACAATGAGCAGTTCTTC	CASSFSGLTYNEQFF
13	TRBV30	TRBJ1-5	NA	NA	TGTGCCTGGAGTGTTCAGGGCAATCAGCCCCAGCATTTT	CAWSVQGNQPQHF
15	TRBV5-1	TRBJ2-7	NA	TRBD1	TGCGCCAGCAGCTTAGGACAGGGAATTATCTACGAGCAGTACTTC	CASSLGQGIIYEQYF
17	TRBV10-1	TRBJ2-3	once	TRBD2	TGCGCCAGCTGTTGGCTAGCGGGGGGGGTTCTCATAGATACGCAGTATTTT	CASCWLAGGVLIDTQYF
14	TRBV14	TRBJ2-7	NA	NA	TGTGCCAGCAGTCCGTTGGCAGGGACCTACGAGCAGTACTTC	CASSPLAGTYEQYF
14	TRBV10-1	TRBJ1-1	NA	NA	TGCGCCAGCAGGCCGGGTCCTCCGGCGGATGAAGCTTTCTTT	CASRPGPPADEAFF
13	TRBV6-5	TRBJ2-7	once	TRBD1	TGTGCCAGCAGCACCGACAGGGCCTACGAGCAGTACTTC	CASSTDRAYEQYF
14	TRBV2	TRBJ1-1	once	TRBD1	TGTGCCAGCAGTGACGGGACAGGGGGCACTGAAGCTTTCTTT	CASSDGTGGTEAFF
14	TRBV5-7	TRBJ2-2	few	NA	TGTGCCAGCAGCTGGGGACAGAACACCGGGGAGCTGTTTTTT	CASSWGQNTGELFF
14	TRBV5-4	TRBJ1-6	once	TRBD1	TGTGCCAGCAGCAAGAACAGGGGTGATTCACCCCTCCACTTT	CASSKNRGDSPLHF
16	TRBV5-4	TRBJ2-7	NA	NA	TGTGCCAGCAGCTTGGGGAGTAGCGCGGCGCCCTACGAGCAGTACTTC	CASSLGSSAAPYEQYF
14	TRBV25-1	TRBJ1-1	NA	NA	TGTGCCAGCAGTGAGAGTCAGGGAAGGACTGAAGCTTTCTTT	CASSESQGRTEAFF
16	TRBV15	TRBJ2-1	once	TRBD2	TGTGCCACCAGCAGAGCTAGCGGGGGGGACGGGTATGAGCAGTTCTTC	CATSRASGGDGYEQFF
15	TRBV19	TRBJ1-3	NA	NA	TGTGCCAGTAGTATTCTCCCGACAGGTGGAAACACCATATATTTT	CASSILPTGGNTIYF
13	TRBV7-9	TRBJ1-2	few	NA	TGTGCCAGCAGCTTGGACACAACGGGTGGCTACACCTTC	CASSLDTTGGYTF
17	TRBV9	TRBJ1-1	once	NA	TGTGCCAGCAGCGTAGAGGAGAGCCCCGAAAAGAACACTGAAGCTTTCTTT	CASSVEESPEKNTEAFF
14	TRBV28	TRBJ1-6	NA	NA	TGTGCCAGCAGTTTGGTCAGGGCTAATTCACCCCTCCACTTT	CASSLVRANSPLHF
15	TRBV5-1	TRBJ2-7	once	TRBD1	TGCGCCAGCAGCTTGGGTGGGACAGGGGCCTACGAGCAGTACTTC	CASSLGGTGAYEQYF
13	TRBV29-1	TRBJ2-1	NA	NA	TGCAGCGTCTACAGGGTAGCCTACAATGAGCAGTTCTTC	CSVYRVAYNEQFF
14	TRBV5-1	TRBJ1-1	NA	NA	TGCGCCAGCAGCTTGCCGGGACAGAACACTGAAGCTTTCTTT	CASSLPGQNTEAFF
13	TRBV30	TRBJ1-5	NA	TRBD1	TGTGCCTCATCGGACAGGGGAGGTCAGCCCCAGCATTTT	CASSDRGGQPQHF
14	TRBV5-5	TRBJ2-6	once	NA	TGTGCCAGCAGCGACCCGGGGGGGGCCAACGTCCTGACTTTC	CASSDPGGANVLTF
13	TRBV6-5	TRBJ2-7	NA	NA	TGTGCCAGCAGCAGACAGGCCTCCTACGAGCAGTACTTC	CASSRQASYEQYF
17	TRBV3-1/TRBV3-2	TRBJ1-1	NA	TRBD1	TGTGCCAGCAGCCAGAGGACCAGGGGGATGAGGAACACTGAAGCTTTCTTT	CASSQRTRGMRNTEAFF
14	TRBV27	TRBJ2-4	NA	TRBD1	TGTGCCAGCAGTCTCAGGACAGGGGGGAACATTCAGTACTTC	CASSLRTGGNIQYF
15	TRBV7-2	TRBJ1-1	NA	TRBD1	TGTGCCAGCAGCTACTACAGGGGGGTGAACACTGAAGCTTTCTTT	CASSYYRGVNTEAFF
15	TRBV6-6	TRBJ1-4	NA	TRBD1	TGTGCCAGCAGTCCCGGACAGGGACAAAATGAAAAACTGTTTTTT	CASSPGQGQNEKLFF